Presented here are 15 T cell receptor beta chains from one specimen sequenced in a study of T cells in localized non-small cell lung cancer. The assay was immunoSEQ multiplex PCR, and TCRdb's table has in-frame clones only and misses some. This sample yields tens of thousands of clones, of which over 80% are seen a single time; roughly 14% belongs to the top ten. The specimen comprised peripheral blood, sampled before any cancer treatment. These TCRs come from a man between 40 and 75 years old with stage I squamous cell lung carcinoma.

This clone was detected only a few times. The rearrangement links TRBV12-1 to TRBJ1-2; TRBD1 is the table's D call and was not checked against the DNA. TRBV12-1 is noted as a pseudogene. The CDR3 sequence is 15 residues long. The CDR3 region is CASSFYRGIEIGYTF. For the CDR3, the DNA is TGTGCCAGCAGCTTCTACAGGGGCATTGAAATTGGCTACACCTTC.

J is TRBJ2-7 and V is TRBV18, with 11 bases lining up with TRBD1. The CDR3 covers 16 residues. In germline, CDR1 is KGHSH, CDR2 LQKENI. The junction had 9 bases not matched to a gene; V was cut back by 5 bases and J by 3 bases. CDR3 loop: CASSKKAGTGGYEQYF. CDR3 nucleotides: TGTGCCAGCTCAAAAAAAGCCGGGACAGGGGGCTACGAGCAGTACTTC.

The genes are TRBV6-5 and TRBJ1-2; D remains unclear. This CDR3 is built from 13 residues. V was cut by 6 bases and J by 3 bases, with 11 bases left in between. From germline, CDR1 is MNHEY and CDR2 SVGAGI. The CDR3 DNA is TGTGCCAGCAGCTTTACCAAATACTATGGCTACACCTTC. It codes for CASSFTKYYGYTF.

V usage is TRBV7-6 and J usage is TRBJ1-6; no firm D call. Germline loops: CDR1 SGHVS, CDR2 FNYEAQ. The CDR3 consists of 14 residues. Trimming shortened V by 3 bases and J by 7 bases, and 10 bases separated the two germline ends. The CDR3 here is CASSLGNSNSPLHF. The CDR3 bases are TGTGCCAGCAGCTTGGGCAACTCCAATTCACCCCTCCACTTT.

The rearrangement joins TRBV4-1 to TRBJ1-5; 7 bases fit TRBD1. The junction had 6 bases not matched to a gene; V was cut back by 3 bases and J by 4 bases. The germline V gene has CDR1 MGHRA and CDR2 YSYEKL. CDR3 length: 15 amino acids. The CDR3 nucleotides are TGCGCCAGCAGCCACCGACAGGGCACGAATCAGCCCCAGCATTTT. As protein: CASSHRQGTNQPQHF.

This sequence joins TRBV4-1 and TRBJ2-2; perhaps D is TRBD1 or TRBD2 (5 bases each). Trimming took 4 bases from V and 5 from J, leaving 11 bases between them. CDR3 size: 14 residues. Germline V gene lookup returns CDR1 MGHRA and CDR2 YSYEKL. CDR3 loop: CASSRTQGTGELFF. CDR3 coding DNA: TGCGCCAGCAGCCGGACTCAGGGTACCGGGGAGCTGTTTTTT.

The rearrangement links TRBV5-1 to TRBJ2-7; 7 bases line up with TRBD1. The germline V gene encodes CDR1 SGHRS and CDR2 YFSETQ. The length of the CDR3 is 13 residues. V was clipped by 2 bases and J by 7 bases; unmatched bases: 6. The chain's CDR3 is CASSFDRVKEQYF. CDR3 bases: TGCGCCAGCAGCTTTGACAGGGTGAAAGAGCAGTACTTC.

This chain joins TRBV7-9 and TRBJ2-6; weak D call: TRBD1 (5 bases). Trimming shortened V by 1 base and J by 4 bases, and 8 bases separated the two germline ends. This CDR3 is built from 15 residues. Germline V CDR1 and CDR2: SEHNR, FQNEAQ (reference sequence). This CDR3 reads CASSLEGAGANVLTF. For the CDR3, the DNA is TGTGCCAGCAGCTTAGAAGGGGCCGGGGCCAACGTCCTGACTTTC.

The chain carries TRBV9 and TRBJ2-5; no clear D. Germline CDR1 SGDLS, CDR2 YYNGEE. With 0 bases removed from V and 5 bases from J, the gap between germline ends came to 5 bases. The CDR3 runs 12 residues. The CDR3 DNA reads TGTGCCAGCAGCGTAGAGGCGGAGACCCAGTACTTC. This sequence encodes CASSVEAETQYF.

This clone is a singleton in its sample. The chain employs TRBV5-1 and TRBJ2-2, with 7 positions matching TRBD1. Germline-derived CDR1 and CDR2 are SGHRS and YFSETQ. J gave up 0 bases and V 4 bases, and 3 bases lay outside the gene matches. The CDR3 extends over 15 amino acids. CDR3 in DNA: TGCGCCAGCAGCCTTGACAGGGCGAACACCGGGGAGCTGTTTTTT. This sequence encodes CASSLDRANTGELFF.

This clone was recorded a few times. V and J are TRBV4-1 and TRBJ1-1, with 7 bases identical to TRBD1. J lost 2 bases, V lost 1 base, and 10 bases had no gene match. CDR3 length: 17 amino acids. CDR1 is MGHRA and CDR2 is YSYEKL in the germline V gene. The CDR3 sequence is CASSQGGLGTVNTEAFF. In nucleotides, the CDR3 is TGCGCCAGCAGCCAAGGGGGACTAGGGACAGTCAACACTGAAGCTTTCTTT.

This sequence joins TRBV15 and TRBJ2-2, with 11 bases identical to TRBD1. There are 17 residues in the CDR3. The junction had 10 bases not matched to a gene; V was cut back by 3 bases and J by 7 bases. Germline CDR1 reads LNHNV; CDR2 reads YYDKDF (reference sequence). Here the CDR3 reads CATSRGGQGASIGELFF. In DNA form, the CDR3 reads TGTGCCACCAGCAGGGGAGGACAGGGGGCGTCTATCGGGGAGCTGTTTTTT.

This sequence joins TRBV5-6 and TRBJ1-2, with D hard to call. The CDR3 length is 14 residues. V lost 3 bases to trimming and J lost 6 bases, with 15 bases between them. The germline V gene encodes CDR1 SGHDT and CDR2 YYEEEE. The CDR3 DNA is TGTGCCAGCAGCTCGGAAACAAGCCTGAATGGCTACACCTTC. Translated, it gives CASSSETSLNGYTF.

The chain is built from TRBV5-6 and TRBJ2-1; TRBD2 is a possible D gene (5 bases). Germline CDR1 SGHDT, CDR2 YYEEEE. Trimming took off 1 base at V and 10 bases at J, with 9 bases between the two ends. The CDR3 is made up of 12 amino acids. This CDR3 reads CASSLPSGEQFF. CDR3 DNA sequence: TGTGCCAGCAGCTTGCCCAGCGGCGAGCAGTTCTTC.

This clone was observed a single time. This chain links TRBV18 with TRBJ2-3; 14 bases line up with TRBD2. The CDR3 runs 17 residues. CDR1 and CDR2 from the germline V gene are KGHSH and LQKENI. J lost 1 base, V lost 2 bases, and 2 bases had no gene match. The CDR3 sequence: CASSPKGLAGGTDTQYF. The CDR3 DNA reads TGTGCCAGCTCACCAAAGGGACTAGCGGGGGGCACAGATACGCAGTATTTT.